Following are 32 T cell receptor beta chains from one sample sequenced in a study of T-cell memory formation after mild COVID-19. TCRdb used MiXCR to reprocess the 5' RACE reads, holding one entry per CDR3 protein. The table records 75,000 to 95,000 distinct CDR3 sequences, around 15% of them present only once. Source material: PBMCs or a T cell subset sorted from them (not recorded which). Every receptor here comes from a young man who had mild COVID-19 (a few samples of this study predate the infection). Cell type and time point are not known.

This clonotype was picked up a small number of times. The chain recombines TRBV5-5 with TRBJ2-7, with D unresolved. V lost 6 bases, J lost 2 bases, and 15 bases lay in between. There are 14 residues in the CDR3. The germline V gene encodes CDR1 SGHKS and CDR2 YYEKEE (reference sequence). This CDR3 reads CASNQKQITYEQYV. CDR3 bases: TGTGCCAGCAACCAGAAACAGATAACCTACGAGCAGTACGTC.

This clonotype was seen a handful of times. The rearrangement links TRBV20-1 to TRBJ2-5; the match to TRBD2 covers 11 bases. The CDR3 length is 15 residues. The V gene end was trimmed by 3 bases and the J gene end by 1 base; junction bases not matched to a gene: 4. Germline loops: CDR1 DFQATT, CDR2 SNEGSKA (reference sequence). The CDR3 is CSARGLADLQETQYF. The CDR3 nucleotides read TGCAGTGCTAGGGGACTAGCGGACCTCCAAGAGACCCAGTACTTC.

The rearrangement joins TRBV7-9 to TRBJ2-5; D gene uncertain. V was cut by 6 bases and J by 7 bases, with 12 bases left in between. The CDR3 runs 12 residues. Germline CDR1 SEHNR, CDR2 FQNEAQ (reference sequence). CDR3 DNA: TGTGCCAGCAGGCAGGATATGGGGACCCAGTACTTC. Its protein product is CASRQDMGTQYF. Full variable domain (outside the CDR3, taken from reference TRBV7-9 and TRBJ2-5): DTGVSQNPRHKITKRGQNVTFRCDPISEHNRLYWYRQTLGQGPEFLTYFQNEAQLEKSRLLSDRFSAERPKGSFSTLEIQRTEQGDSAMYLCASRQDMGTQYFGPGTRLLVL.

The chain employs TRBV2 and TRBJ2-3; weak D call: TRBD2 (7 bases). Trimming cost V 0 bases and J 2 bases, with 12 bases left between them. The germline V gene has CDR1 SNHLY and CDR2 FYNNEI. The CDR3 extends over 16 amino acids. The CDR3 DNA follows: TGTGCCAGCAGTGAAGCTAGAGGGGGGGACACAGATACGCAGTATTTT. Translating gives CASSEARGGDTDTQYF. The full variable domain, its missing parts supplied by reference TRBV2 and TRBJ2-3, is EPEVTQTPSHQVTQMGQEVILRCVPISNHLYFYWYRQILGQKVEFLVSFYNNEISEKSEIFDDQFSVERPDGSNFTLKIRSTKLEDSAMYFCASSEARGGDTDTQYFGPGTRLTVL.

V usage is TRBV6-5 and J usage is TRBJ1-1; D call uncertain. The CDR3 has 15 residues. The germline gives CDR1 MNHEY, CDR2 SVGAGI. V lost 4 bases to trimming and J lost 1 base, with 13 bases between them. The CDR3 DNA reads TGTGCCAGCAGTTCCGCGGCGGGCAGGAACACTGAAGCTTTCTTT. Translated: CASSSAAGRNTEAFF.

The chain carries TRBV25-1 and TRBJ2-7; D is ambiguous. V dropped 8 bases and J dropped 6 bases, with 23 bases sitting between them. The CDR3 extends over 15 amino acids. Per the germline V gene, CDR1 is MGHDK and CDR2 is SYGVNS. Here the CDR3 reads CASVYSAMVVCEQYF. In DNA form, the CDR3 reads TGTGCCAGCGTCTACTCGGCCATGGTCGTCTGCGAGCAGTACTTC.

This clonotype was picked up a small number of times. This chain connects TRBV20-1 to TRBJ2-3; D is unclear. The CDR3 covers 15 residues. Germline V CDR1 and CDR2: DFQATT, SNEGSKA (reference sequence). Trimming left V 2 bases short and J 0 bases short, with 12 bases between. As DNA, the CDR3 is TGCAGTGCTAGAAGTCCTTTATCTAGCACAGATACGCAGTATTTT. It encodes CSARSPLSSTDTQYF.

DNA of the CDR3: TGCGCCAGCAGCCAAGATTGGAGCGGGGGGCAAGAGACCCAGTACTTC. This encodes CASSQDWSGGQETQYF. This chain links TRBV4-3 with TRBJ2-5, with TRBD2 matching 9 bases. Germline V gene data show CDR1 as LGHNA and CDR2 as YSLEER. The V and J ends lost 0 bases and 2 bases, in that order; junction bases with no gene match: 4. The CDR3 totals 16 residues.

The chain uses TRBV18 and TRBJ2-3; 8 nucleotides match TRBD1. Trimming cost V 6 bases and J 2 bases; bases outside gene matches: 22. Germline assignment: CDR1 KGHSH and CDR2 LQKENI. This CDR3 comprises 20 residues. CDR3 sequence (DNA): TGTGCCAGCTCGTCCTACGAACTTTCCTACCAGGGGGCGCCCACAGATACGCAGTATTTT. Residues: CASSSYELSYQGAPTDTQYF.

J is TRBJ1-1 and V is TRBV29-1, with unresolved D. CDR3 length: 13 residues. The V end lost 1 base, the J end lost 4 bases, and 10 bases lay between the germline ends. The germline V gene has CDR1 SQVTM and CDR2 ANQGSEA. This CDR3 is CSVEVGLGTEAFF. The CDR3, as DNA: TGCAGCGTTGAAGTAGGCTTGGGCACTGAAGCTTTCTTT. The full variable domain, completed using reference TRBV29-1 and TRBJ1-1, is SAVISQKPSRDICQRGTSLTIQCQVDSQVTMMFWYRQQPGQSLTLIATANQGSEATYESGFVIDKFPISRPNLTFSTLTVSNMSPEDSSIYLCSVEVGLGTEAFFGQGTRLTVV.

This clonotype was picked up a small number of times. This chain connects TRBV7-9 to TRBJ2-3; 7 bases match TRBD2. This CDR3 spans 16 amino acids. V dropped 5 bases and J dropped 2; count of bases not matched to a gene: 10. The germline V gene has CDR1 SEHNR and CDR2 FQNEAQ (reference sequence). In nucleotides, the CDR3 is TGTGCCAGCAGCCCCCTGGGGCGGGGGACCACAGATACGCAGTATTTT. This translates into CASSPLGRGTTDTQYF.

This clonotype has only a few counts. The V and J genes are TRBV9 and TRBJ1-4; 8 bases are shared with TRBD1. Germline values: CDR1 SGDLS, CDR2 YYNGEE. J lost 5 bases, V lost 4 bases, and 7 bases had no gene match. The CDR3 length is 15 residues. CDR3 in amino acids: CASSPNSGGNEKLFF. CDR3 DNA: TGTGCCAGCAGCCCTAATTCAGGGGGCAATGAAAAACTGTTTTTT.

This clonotype has only a few counts. The CDR3 here is CASSQLGVNYGYTF. The CDR3 region has the DNA TGCGCCAGCAGCCAACTAGGGGTTAACTATGGCTACACCTTC. This rearrangement joins TRBV4-3 to TRBJ1-2, with D possibly being TRBD1 (5 bases). The CDR3 is 14 residues long. V gave up 2 bases and J gave up 1 base, with 8 bases separating them. Germline lookup yields CDR1 LGHNA and CDR2 YSLEER.

The sample holds a few counts of this clonotype. The gene calls are TRBV19 and TRBJ2-1; D unclear. CDR3 size: 13 residues. Trimming took 7 bases from V and 8 from J, leaving 15 bases between them. Germline-derived CDR1 and CDR2 are LNHDA and SQIVND (reference sequence). CDR3 bases: TGTGCCAGTATCGGACGGTCATCGTATGAGCAGTTCTTC. Its translation is CASIGRSSYEQFF.

This clonotype occurred once. The chain couples TRBV2 to TRBJ1-1; D remains ambiguous. Trimming shortened V by 5 bases and J by 4 bases, and 11 bases separated the two germline ends. The CDR3 has 13 residues. CDR1 and CDR2 (germline): SNHLY, FYNNEI. CDR3 coding DNA: TGTGCCAGCAGTCCCGTAGCGGGCACTGAAGCTTTCTTT. Its translation is CASSPVAGTEAFF.

This clonotype was seen a few times. V usage is TRBV20-1 and J usage is TRBJ2-7, with D maybe TRBD2 (7 bases). The V end lost 0 bases, the J end lost 2 bases, and 11 bases lay between the germline ends. This CDR3 has 14 amino acids. Germline V gives CDR1 DFQATT, CDR2 SNEGSKA (reference sequence). Written as DNA, the CDR3 is TGCAGTGCTAGAGAAAGGGGGGGAACCTACGAGCAGTACTTC. This translates into CSARERGGTYEQYF.

The chain employs TRBV29-1 and TRBJ2-7, with D possibly TRBD2 on 5 matching bases. Germline CDR1 SQVTM, CDR2 ANQGSEA. V lost 3 bases to trimming and J lost 7 bases, with 19 bases between them. The CDR3 loop spans 14 amino acids. For the CDR3, the DNA is TGCAGCGTTGAGAGCCCCCGGACTCCTCGTGAGCAGTACTTC. It translates to CSVESPRTPREQYF.

CDR3 in amino acids: CASSVEGQGKETQYF. The CDR3 DNA sequence: TGTGCCAGCAGCGTAGAGGGACAGGGGAAAGAGACCCAGTACTTC. The chain is built from TRBV9 and TRBJ2-5; the match to TRBD1 covers 10 bases. CDR1 is SGDLS and CDR2 is YYNGEE in the germline V gene. The CDR3 is 15 amino acids. The V and J ends lost 0 bases and 3 bases, in that order; junction bases with no gene match: 2.

This clonotype was counted between two and nine times. This chain connects TRBV6-4 to TRBJ2-3; D assignment may be TRBD1 or TRBD2 (5 bases each). The length of the CDR3 is 16 residues. V lost 2 bases and J lost 0, with 12 bases in between. CDR1 is MRHNA, CDR2 SNTAGT, per germline. CDR3 sequence: CASSDGTGHSTDTQYF. CDR3 in DNA: TGTGCCAGCAGTGACGGGACGGGGCATAGCACAGATACGCAGTATTTT.

This clonotype has a count of ten or more. V and J are TRBV6-4 and TRBJ2-2, with D maybe TRBD1 (6 bases). The CDR3 spans 13 residues. Germline assignment: CDR1 MRHNA and CDR2 SNTAGT. V was shortened by 3 bases and J by 4 bases, with 6 bases between the two germline ends. The CDR3 nucleotides read TGTGCCAGCAGTGAGGGGGCCACCGGGGAGCTGTTTTTT. Translated, it gives CASSEGATGELFF.

V and J are TRBV5-1 and TRBJ2-3, with TRBD2 matching 8 bases. V trimming: 3 bases; J trimming: 2 bases; junction bases outside the gene matches: 8. CDR1 is SGHRS, CDR2 YFSETQ, per germline. This CDR3 is built from 16 residues. CDR3 loop: CASSSLTSGYTDTQYF. CDR3 DNA: TGCGCCAGCAGCTCGTTAACTAGCGGATACACAGATACGCAGTATTTT.

This clonotype was detected a few times. CDR3 region: CASSLRQDRGESGANVLTF. As DNA, the CDR3 is TGCGCCAGCAGCCTCCGCCAGGACAGGGGTGAGTCTGGGGCCAACGTCCTGACTTTC. This chain uses TRBV4-1 with TRBJ2-6; 9 nucleotides match TRBD1. The CDR3 is 19 residues long. Germline V gives CDR1 MGHRA, CDR2 YSYEKL. Losses at the gene ends were 4 bases for V and 1 base for J; bases not matched to a gene: 11.

This chain links TRBV5-6 with TRBJ2-3, with unresolved D. The V gene's germline CDR1 is SGHDT and CDR2 YYEEEE. Trimming removed 4 bases from V and 0 bases from J, with 9 bases in between. This CDR3 is 14 amino acids long. CDR3 protein: CASSIQGSTDTQYF. CDR3 nucleotides: TGTGCCAGCAGCATACAAGGAAGCACAGATACGCAGTATTTT.

The chain combines TRBV13 with TRBJ2-7, with D tentatively TRBD1 (6 bases). This CDR3 is 14 amino acids long. Between the trimmed V and J ends, which lost 7 bases and 2 bases, there was a span of 15 bases. CDR1 PRHDT and CDR2 FYEKMQ come from the germline V gene (reference sequence). In DNA form, the CDR3 reads TGTGCCAGCACCGATACCGGGACAACCTACGAGCAGTACTTC. Translated, it gives CASTDTGTTYEQYF.

This clonotype was observed at least ten times. The chain uses TRBV7-2 and TRBJ2-3; TRBD2 aligns across 15 bases. Germline-derived CDR1 and CDR2 are SGHTA and FQGNSA. This CDR3 is 15 amino acids long. V shed 3 bases, J shed 7 bases, and the junction held 2 bases outside the gene matches. The CDR3 DNA follows: TGTGCCAGCAGCTTGGGACTAGCGGGGGGTAATACGCAGTATTTT. Protein: CASSLGLAGGNTQYF.

This chain joins TRBV6-2 or TRBV6-3 and TRBJ1-1, with D tentatively TRBD1 (5 bases). This CDR3 spans 14 amino acids. Trimming left V 2 bases short and J 8 bases short, with 15 bases between. Germline V gives CDR1 MNHEY, CDR2 SVGEGT. The CDR3: CASSYPFRGPEAFF. The CDR3 nucleotides read TGTGCCAGCAGTTACCCTTTCCGGGGACCCGAAGCTTTCTTT.

Only a few counts were recorded for this clonotype. The chain combines TRBV11-2 with TRBJ2-3; no reliable D call. Germline V lookup: CDR1 SGHAT, CDR2 FQNNGV. V dropped 5 bases and J dropped 4 bases, with 10 bases sitting between them. The CDR3 consists of 13 residues. For the CDR3, the DNA is TGTGCCAGCAGCCCGGAGTTCCCAGATACGCAGTATTTT. Its translation: CASSPEFPDTQYF. Full variable domain (missing parts from reference TRBV11-2 and TRBJ2-3): EAGVAQSPRYKIIEKRQSVAFWCNPISGHATLYWYQQILGQGPKLLIQFQNNGVVDDSQLPKDRFSAERLKGVDSTLKIQPAKLEDSAVYLCASSPEFPDTQYFGPGTRLTVL.

This clonotype appeared a few times. The CDR3 nucleotides are TGCGCCAGCAGCCAAGATTGGGAAGGTGTTAATGAAAAACTGTTTTTT. Its protein is CASSQDWEGVNEKLFF. The chain couples TRBV4-3 to TRBJ1-4; no clear D gene. CDR1 is LGHNA and CDR2 is YSLEER in the germline V gene. The CDR3 totals 16 residues. Trimming removed 0 bases at V and 4 bases at J, with 12 bases between.

This clonotype has just a few counts. The chain joins TRBV12-3 or TRBV12-4 to TRBJ2-1; maybe TRBD2 (7 bases). V dropped 6 bases and J dropped 2 bases, with 17 bases sitting between them. There are 16 residues in the CDR3. Here the CDR3 DNA reads TGTGCCAGCAGACCTGGGGGGGGGCGCCCCTACAATGAGCAGTTCTTC. It codes for CASRPGGGRPYNEQFF.

This clonotype was recorded at least ten times. V is TRBV4-1 and J is TRBJ2-7; D may be TRBD1 or TRBD2 (5 bases each). Trimming removed 2 bases at V and 3 bases at J, with 14 bases between. The CDR3 is 15 amino acids. Germline V gene lookup returns CDR1 MGHRA and CDR2 YSYEKL. CDR3 loop: CASSQRLGEIYEQYF. As DNA, the CDR3 is TGCGCCAGCAGCCAAAGGTTAGGGGAGATCTACGAGCAGTACTTC.

This clonotype was seen a few times. The gene calls are TRBV7-3 and TRBJ2-1; D possibly corresponds to TRBD2 (5 bases). V was trimmed by 2 bases and J by 5 bases, leaving 19 bases between them. The CDR3 consists of 17 residues. Germline assignment: CDR1 SGHTA and CDR2 FQGTGA. CDR3 sequence: CASSLGSPVGRNNEQFF. CDR3 coding DNA: TGTGCCAGCAGCTTAGGGAGCCCCGTTGGTAGGAACAATGAGCAGTTCTTC.

V usage is TRBV4-2 and J usage is TRBJ1-1; the match to TRBD1 covers 7 bases. The germline gives CDR1 LGHNA, CDR2 YNFKEQ. CDR3 length: 14 amino acids. J was trimmed by 1 base and V by 2 bases; bases with no gene match: 1. CDR3 bases: TGTGCCAGCAGCCAAACAGGGGAGAACACTGAAGCTTTCTTT. Its translation: CASSQTGENTEAFF.